One T cell receptor (beta chain) is described in this entry. The antigen remains unidentified. This CDR3 comprises 17 residues. CDR1 and CDR2 (germline): SGHKS, YYEKEE (reference sequence). V lost 4 bases to trimming and J lost 6 bases; unmatched junction nucleotides: 15. PCR was performed a second time for about 6 to 12 cycles using a sample-barcoded 5' primer and a J-beta primer mix. From each sample, at least 2.5 million paired-end reads containing CDR3 were obtained. TCRdb reprocessed the 5' RACE reads with MiXCR, giving one entry per CDR3 protein. The sample consists of 800,000 to 1,300,000 distinct CDR3 sequences, 25% of them appearing once. This sample is drawn from a study of blood T cells in healthy people across ages. Study-wide points: The long-lived group displayed more naive CD4+ cells, plus higher diversity, than the aged donors did.

The same data also went into a second study, on T cells of mothers and their children.

Source material: blood. The receptor was derived from a girl under 10 years old in good health. The chain recombines TRBV5-5 with TRBJ1-1, with 10 nucleotides matching TRBD1. CDR3 loop: CASSGGTGEYYSSEAFF. The CDR3 DNA reads TGTGCCAGCAGCGGAGGGACAGGGGAATATTATAGCTCTGAAGCTTTCTTT.